A single sample gave rise to the 7 T cell receptor beta chains below, sequenced in a study of Graves' ophthalmopathy and Graves' hyperthyroidism. Amplified material comprised TCR beta CDR3 regions derived from RNA transcripts. HTBI primers primed a first-round RT-PCR, and a second-round multiplex PCR followed. TCRdb itself ran the multiplex PCR reads through MiXCR, one entry per CDR3 protein. This sample has about 550,000 distinct CDR3 sequences, with about 40% found just once. The sample comprised peripheral blood or thyroid tissue (not recorded which). All receptors derive from an adult man with Graves' hyperthyroidism.

This clonotype was seen a few times. The chain employs TRBV24-1 and TRBJ1-4, with TRBD1 matching 9 bases. The V gene end was trimmed by 3 bases and the J gene end by 3 bases; junction bases not matched to a gene: 4. Looked up from germline, CDR1 is KGHDR and CDR2 is SFDVKD. The CDR3 runs to 16 residues. The CDR3 spells CATSDPRTGANEKLFF. CDR3 nucleotide sequence: TGTGCCACCAGTGATCCCCGGACAGGGGCTAATGAAAAACTGTTTTTT.

V and J are TRBV7-2 and TRBJ2-2, with D perhaps matching TRBD2 (6 bases). The last part of the DNA fits TRBJ2-3 better; the J call may be wrong. The V gene's germline CDR1 is SGHTA and CDR2 FQGNSA. The CDR3 is 15 residues long. The CDR3 reads CASSATGLSTGTQYF. CDR3 in DNA: TGTGCCAGCAGCGCGACGGGACTTTCCACGGGCACGCAGTATTTT.

This clonotype has a count of ten or more. The genes are TRBV10-3 and TRBJ1-1, with unresolved D. CDR1 is ENHRY, CDR2 SYGVKD, per germline. With 3 bases removed from V and 1 base from J, the gap between germline ends came to 9 bases. The CDR3 loop spans 14 amino acids. The CDR3 DNA reads as TGTGCCATCAGTGATCGGCAGGCGAACACTGAAGCTTTCTTT. Its protein product is CAISDRQANTEAFF.

The gene calls are TRBV28 and TRBJ2-7; a weak D match, TRBD1 (5 bases). The length of the CDR3 is 15 residues. Germline CDR1 and CDR2: MDHEN and SYDVKM. The ends were cut back, 5 bases at V and 3 bases at J, with 17 bases in the middle. CDR3 sequence reads: CASSPYTGSHYEQYF. The CDR3 DNA sequence: TGTGCCAGCAGTCCATACACAGGTTCTCACTACGAGCAGTACTTC.

The DNA for the CDR3 is TGCAGCGCCGGACAGGTCGCGAATCTTCTCAAGGGCGGCTACACCTTC. It yields the protein CSAGQVANLLKGGYTF. The chain combines TRBV29-1 with TRBJ1-2; 7 nucleotides agree with TRBD1. This CDR3 region has 16 residues. Germline V CDR1 and CDR2: SQVTM, ANQGSEA. With V trimmed by 7 bases and J by 8 bases, 22 bases remained unmatched. The complete variable domain, with remaining parts taken from reference TRBV29-1 and TRBJ1-2, reads SAVISQKPSRDICQRGTSLTIQCQVDSQVTMMFWYRQQPGQSLTLIATANQGSEATYESGFVIDKFPISRPNLTFSTLTVSNMSPEDSSIYLCSAGQVANLLKGGYTFGSGTRLTVV.

Turning to this clonotype: The junction does not match germline at one end; this may be a read error. The chain combines TRBV11-2 with TRBJ2-2; the D gene is possibly TRBD2 (6 bases). In germline, CDR1 is SGHAT, CDR2 FQNNGV. The CDR3 runs 16 residues. The CDR3 here is CASSSPRRGWYNEQFF. The CDR3 region has the DNA TGTGCCAGCAGCTCCCCTCGGCGGGGCTGGTACAATGAGCAGTTTTTT.

The chain joins TRBV20-1 to TRBJ1-1; D possibly corresponds to TRBD1 (5 bases). CDR3 size: 12 residues. The germline V gene encodes CDR1 DFQATT and CDR2 SNEGSKA (reference sequence). V gave up 8 bases and J gave up 2 bases, with 12 bases separating them. The CDR3 reads CSLIGGNTEAFF. In nucleotides, the CDR3 is TGCAGTTTAATCGGGGGTAACACTGAAGCTTTCTTT.